These T cell receptor beta chains were read from a single sample in a study of blood T cell repertoires in COVID-19. Sequenced by immunoSEQ multiplex PCR; TCRdb stores in-frame clones only, minus some. In the table there are fewer than 450,000 clones, 70% to 90% of which are singletons. The sequencing input was PBMCs or T cells enriched from blood (not recorded which). The receptor source for this set is a woman under 30 who had recovered from COVID-19. Each CDR3 is given with its conserved first and last residue. Fields, in order: V gene, D gene, clone size, J gene, CDR3 protein, CDR3 DNA. The D gene is left open where the match is weak. Clone size is not always given. Where it is, it says once, few, many or a class for expanded clones.

>TRBV19|TRBD1|-|TRBJ2-5
CATSDRGGETQYF
TGTGCCACCTCGGACAGGGGTGGAGAGACCCAGTACTTC
>TRBV6-1|-|-|TRBJ1-6
CASSEWADDNSPLHF
TGTGCCAGCAGTGAATGGGCAGACGATAATTCACCCCTCCACTTT
>TRBV5-4|TRBD1|once|TRBJ2-3
CASSPTGGLGTDTQYF
TGTGCCAGCAGCCCAACAGGGGGCTTGGGCACAGATACGCAGTATTTT
>TRBV9|TRBD2|once|TRBJ2-7
CASSVSGGSYEQYF
TGTGCCAGCAGCGTTAGCGGGGGCTCCTACGAGCAGTACTTC
>TRBV3-1/TRBV3-2|-|once|TRBJ2-7
CASNRRGDYEQYF
TGTGCCAGCAACCGGAGGGGAGACTACGAGCAGTACTTC
>TRBV7-9|-|-|TRBJ1-3
CASSFSSGIRTGNTIYF
TGTGCCAGCAGCTTCAGCTCGGGAATTAGAACTGGAAACACCATATATTTT
>TRBV7-8|-|-|TRBJ1-6
CASSLGGRGDPFVF
TGTGCCAGCAGCTTAGGAGGGCGCGGGGATCCCTTCGTATTT
>TRBV11-2|-|-|TRBJ2-1
CASSFFGRGLVEQFF
TGTGCCAGCAGCTTTTTCGGTCGGGGTCTAGTTGAGCAGTTCTTC
>TRBV28|-|-|TRBJ1-2
CASSLGGRPNYGYTF
TGTGCCAGCAGTTTAGGGGGCAGACCGAACTATGGCTACACCTTC
>TRBV2|-|-|TRBJ2-3
CASSGGVGAGTQYF
TGTGCCAGCAGTGGAGGCGTGGGGGCGGGTACGCAGTATTTT
>TRBV15|TRBD2|-|TRBJ2-5
CATSTSGETQYF
TGTGCCACCAGCACTAGCGGAGAGACCCAGTACTTC
>TRBV12-5|-|once|TRBJ1-2
CASGLLAEADDYGYTF
TGTGCTAGTGGCCTCCTGGCCGAGGCTGACGACTATGGCTACACCTTC
>TRBV6-5|TRBD1|-|TRBJ2-2
CASSSRGLTGELFF
TGTGCCAGCAGTTCCAGGGGGTTAACCGGGGAGCTGTTTTTT
>TRBV6-5|TRBD1|-|TRBJ2-7
CASSFSGQGAYEQYF
TGTGCCAGCAGTTTCTCAGGACAGGGAGCCTACGAGCAGTACTTC
>TRBV11-1|TRBD1|few|TRBJ2-7
CASSFWGQGAYEQYF
TGTGCCAGCAGCTTCTGGGGACAGGGGGCCTACGAGCAGTACTTC
>TRBV30|TRBD1|-|TRBJ2-7
CAWSIGQGDYEQYF
TGTGCCTGGAGTATAGGGCAGGGGGACTACGAGCAGTACTTC
>TRBV19|-|-|TRBJ1-3
CASSIAGASGNTIYF
TGTGCCAGTAGTATCGCAGGGGCCTCTGGAAACACCATATATTTT
>TRBV6-1|-|-|TRBJ1-3
CASSEGQVDTIYF
TGTGCCAGCAGTGAAGGGCAGGTGGACACCATATATTTT
>TRBV29-1|-|-|TRBJ1-1
CSVDQGQSGTEAFF
TGCAGCGTTGACCAGGGGCAATCCGGCACTGAAGCTTTCTTT
>TRBV2|TRBD1|-|TRBJ1-1
CASSEPRDRGNTEAFF
TGTGCCAGCAGTGAACCGCGAGACAGGGGGAACACTGAAGCTTTCTTT
>TRBV25-1|-|once|TRBJ1-1
CASGRGGNTEAFF
TGTGCCAGCGGAAGGGGGGGGAACACTGAAGCTTTCTTT
>TRBV30|TRBD1|-|TRBJ1-4
CAWSGGQGAEKLFF
TGTGCCTGGAGTGGGGGACAGGGGGCGGAAAAACTGTTTTTT
>TRBV18|-|-|TRBJ2-1
CASSPSTSGLTYNEQFF
TGTGCCAGCTCACCATCCACTAGTGGTCTGACCTACAATGAGCAGTTCTTC
>TRBV2|-|-|TRBJ2-7
CASSFTGTSPGEQYF
TGTGCCAGCAGTTTCACAGGGACCTCACCGGGGGAGCAGTACTTC
>TRBV6-4|TRBD2|-|TRBJ2-3
CASSPVGRGAGDTQYF
TGTGCCAGCAGCCCGGTCGGGAGGGGCGCTGGAGATACGCAGTATTTT
>TRBV4-2|TRBD2|-|TRBJ2-5
CASSQDGRLAGGTQYF
TGTGCCAGCAGCCAAGATGGGCGGCTAGCGGGGGGGACCCAGTACTTC
>TRBV5-5|TRBD1|few|TRBJ1-1
CASEGAENTEAFF
TGTGCCAGCGAGGGGGCCGAGAACACTGAAGCTTTCTTT
>TRBV27|TRBD1|-|TRBJ1-2
CASSLSTGLAYGYTF
TGTGCCAGCAGTTTATCGACAGGGTTGGCCTATGGCTACACCTTC
>TRBV11-2|TRBD1|-|TRBJ2-5
CASSPPGRGPETQYF
TGTGCCAGCAGCCCACCGGGCAGGGGGCCGGAGACCCAGTACTTC
>TRBV6-2/TRBV6-3|TRBD2|-|TRBJ2-3
CASSYSPWLAGGPYTDTQYF
TGTGCCAGCAGTTACTCCCCGTGGCTAGCGGGGGGGCCTTACACAGATACGCAGTATTTT
>TRBV6-1|-|-|TRBJ2-5
CASSEGAKETQYF
TGTGCCAGCAGTGAAGGGGCTAAAGAGACCCAGTACTTC
>TRBV9|TRBD1|-|TRBJ1-1
CASSGDSSYTEAFF
TGTGCCAGCAGCGGGGACAGCTCTTACACTGAAGCTTTCTTT
>TRBV29-1|-|-|TRBJ2-7
CSVGAGRGEGRTYEQYF
TGCAGCGTTGGAGCCGGACGGGGTGAGGGTAGGACTTACGAGCAGTACTTC
>TRBV12-3/TRBV12-4|TRBD2|-|TRBJ2-7
CASSPGGPQYF
TGTGCCAGCAGTCCGGGGGGACCGCAGTACTTC
>TRBV10-3|-|-|TRBJ2-7
CAISGGDDEQYF
TGTGCCATCAGTGGGGGGGACGACGAGCAGTACTTC
>TRBV28|TRBD1|-|TRBJ1-2
CASSSDRGYGYTF
TGTGCCAGCAGTTCCGACAGGGGCTATGGCTACACCTTC
>TRBV5-1|-|-|TRBJ2-7
CASGDFTGSYEQYF
TGCGCCAGCGGGGATTTCACAGGAAGCTACGAGCAGTACTTC
>TRBV7-3|TRBD1|few|TRBJ1-2
CASSLSPGQVDGYTF
TGTGCCAGCAGCTTAAGCCCCGGACAGGTCGATGGCTACACCTTC
>TRBV3-1/TRBV3-2|TRBD2|-|TRBJ2-5
CASSQLAGRQETQYF
TGTGCCAGCAGCCAACTAGCGGGTCGACAAGAGACCCAGTACTTC
>TRBV28|TRBD1|-|TRBJ1-2
CASSFRIDEAGGDGYGYTF
TGTGCCAGCAGTTTCCGGATCGATGAGGCAGGGGGCGATGGCTATGGCTACACCTTC
>TRBV30|-|-|TRBJ2-1
CAWSVLHNEQFF
TGTGCCTGGAGTGTACTTCACAATGAGCAGTTCTTC
>TRBV5-4|TRBD2|-|TRBJ2-1
CASSLVAGGPYNEQFF
TGTGCCAGCAGCTTGGTAGCGGGGGGGCCTTACAATGAGCAGTTCTTC
>TRBV27|TRBD1|-|TRBJ1-2
CASSLTGVGSYTF
TGTGCCAGCAGTTTGACAGGGGTGGGTAGCTACACCTTC
>TRBV6-2/TRBV6-3|-|-|TRBJ2-3
CASSYEVTDTQYF
TGTGCCAGCAGTTACGAGGTCACAGATACGCAGTATTTT